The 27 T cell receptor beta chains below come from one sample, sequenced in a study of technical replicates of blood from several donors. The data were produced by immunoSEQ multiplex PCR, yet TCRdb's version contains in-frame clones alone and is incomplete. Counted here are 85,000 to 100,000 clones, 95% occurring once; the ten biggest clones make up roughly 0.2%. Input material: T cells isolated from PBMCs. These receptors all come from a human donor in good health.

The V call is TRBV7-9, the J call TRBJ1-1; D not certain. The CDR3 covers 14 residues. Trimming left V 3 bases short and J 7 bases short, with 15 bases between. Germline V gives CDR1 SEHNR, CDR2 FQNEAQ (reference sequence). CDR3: CASSFEPPLREAFF. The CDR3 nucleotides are TGTGCCAGCAGCTTTGAACCCCCCCTACGTGAAGCTTTCTTT.

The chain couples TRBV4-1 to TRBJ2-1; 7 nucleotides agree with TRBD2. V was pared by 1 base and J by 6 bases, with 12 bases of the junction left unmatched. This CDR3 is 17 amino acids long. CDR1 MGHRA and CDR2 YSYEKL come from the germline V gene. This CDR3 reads CASSQGLAASTINEQFF. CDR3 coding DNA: TGCGCCAGCAGCCAAGGACTAGCCGCATCAACTATCAATGAGCAGTTCTTC.

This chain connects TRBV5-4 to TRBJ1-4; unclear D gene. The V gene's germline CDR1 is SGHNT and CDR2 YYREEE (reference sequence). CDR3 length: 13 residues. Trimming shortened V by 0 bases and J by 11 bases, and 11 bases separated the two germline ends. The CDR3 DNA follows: TGTGCCAGCAGCTTGGCCGGAGGTGATAAACTGTTTTTT. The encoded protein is CASSLAGGDKLFF.

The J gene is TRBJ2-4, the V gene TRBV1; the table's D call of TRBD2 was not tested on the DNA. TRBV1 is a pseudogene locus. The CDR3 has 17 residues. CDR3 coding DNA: TGCACCAGCAGCCAAGATGCCAGCGGGAGTGTCCAAAACATTCAGTACTTC. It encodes CTSSQDASGSVQNIQYF.

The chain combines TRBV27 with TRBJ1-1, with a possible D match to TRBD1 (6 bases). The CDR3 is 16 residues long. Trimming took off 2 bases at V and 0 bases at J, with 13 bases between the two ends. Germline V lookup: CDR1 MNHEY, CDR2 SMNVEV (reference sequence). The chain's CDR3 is CASSLTRTDMNTEAFF. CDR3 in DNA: TGTGCCAGCAGTTTAACACGGACAGATATGAACACTGAAGCTTTCTTT.

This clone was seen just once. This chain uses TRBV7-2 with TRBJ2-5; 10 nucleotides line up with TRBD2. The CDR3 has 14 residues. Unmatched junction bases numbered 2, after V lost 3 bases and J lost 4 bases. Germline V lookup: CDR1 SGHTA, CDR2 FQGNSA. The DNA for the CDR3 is TGTGCCAGCAGCTTTAGACTAGCGGGAGAGACCCAGTACTTC. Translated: CASSFRLAGETQYF.

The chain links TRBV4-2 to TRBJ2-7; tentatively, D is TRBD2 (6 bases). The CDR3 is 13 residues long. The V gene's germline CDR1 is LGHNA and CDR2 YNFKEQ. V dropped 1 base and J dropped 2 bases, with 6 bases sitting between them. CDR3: CASSQGGTYEQYF. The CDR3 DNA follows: TGTGCCAGCAGCCAAGGCGGGACCTACGAGCAGTACTTC.

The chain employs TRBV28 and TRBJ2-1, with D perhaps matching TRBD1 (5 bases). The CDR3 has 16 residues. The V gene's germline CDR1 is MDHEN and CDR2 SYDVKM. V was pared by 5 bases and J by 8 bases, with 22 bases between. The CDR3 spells CASSPIDSLRLDEQFF. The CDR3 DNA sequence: TGTGCCAGCAGTCCAATCGACAGCCTCCGGTTGGATGAGCAGTTCTTC.

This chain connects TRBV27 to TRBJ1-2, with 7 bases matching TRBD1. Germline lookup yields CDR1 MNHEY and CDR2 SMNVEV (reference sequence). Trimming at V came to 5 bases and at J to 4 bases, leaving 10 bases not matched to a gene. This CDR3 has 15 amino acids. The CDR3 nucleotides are TGTGCCAGCAGTCCCCAGAAGGGGGCCGGCTATGGCTACACCTTC. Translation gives CASSPQKGAGYGYTF.

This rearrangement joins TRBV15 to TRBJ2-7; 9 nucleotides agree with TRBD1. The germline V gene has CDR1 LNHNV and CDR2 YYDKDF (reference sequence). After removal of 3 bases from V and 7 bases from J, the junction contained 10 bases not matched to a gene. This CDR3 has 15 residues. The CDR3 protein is CATSSRSQGAREQYF. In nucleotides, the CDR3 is TGTGCCACCAGCAGCCGATCACAGGGGGCGCGGGAGCAGTACTTC.

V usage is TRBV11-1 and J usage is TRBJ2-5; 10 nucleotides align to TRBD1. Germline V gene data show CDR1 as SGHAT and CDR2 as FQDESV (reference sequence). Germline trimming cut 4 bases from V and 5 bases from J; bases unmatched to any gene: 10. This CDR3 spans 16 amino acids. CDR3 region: CASSSLDRGDWETQYF. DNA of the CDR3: TGTGCCAGCAGCTCCTTGGACAGGGGGGATTGGGAGACCCAGTACTTC.

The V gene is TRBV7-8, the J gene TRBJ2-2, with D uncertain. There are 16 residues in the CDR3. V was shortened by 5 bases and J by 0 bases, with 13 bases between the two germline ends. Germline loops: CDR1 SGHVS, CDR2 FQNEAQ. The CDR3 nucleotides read TGTGCCAGCAGCCCTAGGTCCAGAGCGAACACCGGGGAGCTGTTTTTT. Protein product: CASSPRSRANTGELFF.

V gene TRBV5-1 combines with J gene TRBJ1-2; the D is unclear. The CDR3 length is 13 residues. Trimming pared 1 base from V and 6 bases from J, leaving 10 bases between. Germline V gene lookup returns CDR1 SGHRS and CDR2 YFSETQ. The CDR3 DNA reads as TGCGCCAGCAGCTTGATGCCAGCGGATGGCTACACCTTC. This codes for CASSLMPADGYTF. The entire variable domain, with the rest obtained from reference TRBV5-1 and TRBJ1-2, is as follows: KAGVTQTPRYLIKTRGQQVTLSCSPISGHRSVSWYQQTPGQGLQFLFEYFSETQRNKGNFPGRFSGRQFSNSRSEMNVSTLELGDSALYLCASSLMPADGYTFGSGTRLTVV.

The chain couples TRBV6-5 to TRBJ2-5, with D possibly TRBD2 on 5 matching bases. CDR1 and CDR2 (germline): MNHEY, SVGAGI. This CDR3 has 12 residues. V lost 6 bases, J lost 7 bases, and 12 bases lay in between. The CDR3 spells CASSQTRSTQYF. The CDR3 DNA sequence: TGTGCCAGCAGCCAAACTAGATCGACCCAGTACTTC.

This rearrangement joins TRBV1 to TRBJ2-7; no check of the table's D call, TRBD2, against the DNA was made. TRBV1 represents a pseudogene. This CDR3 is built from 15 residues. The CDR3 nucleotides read TGCACCAGCAGCCCCCAAGCGGGCATCTCCTACGAGCAGTACTTC. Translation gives CTSSPQAGISYEQYF.

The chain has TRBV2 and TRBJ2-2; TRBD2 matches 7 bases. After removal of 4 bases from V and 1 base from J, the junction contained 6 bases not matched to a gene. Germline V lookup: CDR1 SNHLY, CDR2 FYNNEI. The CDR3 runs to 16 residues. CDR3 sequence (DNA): TGTGCCAGCAGTGGGGGGGGAAACTGGAACACCGGGGAGCTGTTTTTT. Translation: CASSGGGNWNTGELFF.

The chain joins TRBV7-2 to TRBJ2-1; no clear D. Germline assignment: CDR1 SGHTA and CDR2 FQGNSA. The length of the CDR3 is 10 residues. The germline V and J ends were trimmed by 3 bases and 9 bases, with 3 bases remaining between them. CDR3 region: CASSFGEQFF. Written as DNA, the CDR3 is TGTGCCAGCAGCTTCGGTGAGCAGTTCTTC.

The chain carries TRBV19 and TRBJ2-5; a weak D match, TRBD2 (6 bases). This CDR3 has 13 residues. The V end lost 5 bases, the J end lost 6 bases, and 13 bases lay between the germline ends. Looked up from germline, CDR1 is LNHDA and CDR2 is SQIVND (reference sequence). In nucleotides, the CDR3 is TGTGCCAGTAGTCCCGGGACTGGGAAGACCCAGTACTTC. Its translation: CASSPGTGKTQYF.

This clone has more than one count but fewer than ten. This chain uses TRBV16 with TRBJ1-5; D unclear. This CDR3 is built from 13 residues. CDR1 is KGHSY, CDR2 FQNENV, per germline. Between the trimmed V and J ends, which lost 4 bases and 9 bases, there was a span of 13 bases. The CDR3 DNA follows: TGTGCCAGCAGCCCTAACGAGGGAGGGCCCCAGCATTTT. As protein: CASSPNEGGPQHF.

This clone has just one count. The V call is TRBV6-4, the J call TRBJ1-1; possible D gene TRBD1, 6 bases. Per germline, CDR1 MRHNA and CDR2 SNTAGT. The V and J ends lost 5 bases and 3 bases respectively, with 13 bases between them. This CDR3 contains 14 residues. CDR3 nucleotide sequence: TGTGCCAGCAGTCTCACCAGGGGAGACACTGAAGCTTTCTTT. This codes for CASSLTRGDTEAFF.

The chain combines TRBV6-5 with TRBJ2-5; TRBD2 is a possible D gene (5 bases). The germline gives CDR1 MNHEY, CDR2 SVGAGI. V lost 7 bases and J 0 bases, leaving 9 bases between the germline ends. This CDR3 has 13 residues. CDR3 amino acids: CASTRGYQETQYF. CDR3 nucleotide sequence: TGTGCCAGCACCCGCGGGTACCAAGAGACCCAGTACTTC.

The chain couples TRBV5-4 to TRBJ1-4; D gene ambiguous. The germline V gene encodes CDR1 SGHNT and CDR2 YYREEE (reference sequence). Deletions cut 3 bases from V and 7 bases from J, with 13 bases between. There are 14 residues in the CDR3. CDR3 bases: TGTGCCAGCAGCTCGGACTCAATAAGTGAAAAACTGTTTTTT. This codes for CASSSDSISEKLFF.

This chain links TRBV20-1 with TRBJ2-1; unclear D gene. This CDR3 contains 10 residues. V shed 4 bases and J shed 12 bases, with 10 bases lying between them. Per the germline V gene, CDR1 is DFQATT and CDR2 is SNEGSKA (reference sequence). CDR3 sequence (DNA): TGCAGTGCTAATTTAACACCGCAGTTCTTC. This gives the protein CSANLTPQFF.

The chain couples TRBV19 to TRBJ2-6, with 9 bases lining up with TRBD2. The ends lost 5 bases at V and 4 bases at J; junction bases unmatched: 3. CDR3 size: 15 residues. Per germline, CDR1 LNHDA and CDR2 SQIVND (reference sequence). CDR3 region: CASSAGTSGANVLTF. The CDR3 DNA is TGTGCCAGTAGTGCCGGGACTAGCGGGGCCAACGTCCTGACTTTC.

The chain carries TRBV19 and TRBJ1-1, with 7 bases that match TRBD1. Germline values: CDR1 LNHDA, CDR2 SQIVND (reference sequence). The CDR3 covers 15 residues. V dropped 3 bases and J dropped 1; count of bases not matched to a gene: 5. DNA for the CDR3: TGTGCCAGTAGTATCAGGGGGGATCGGAACACTGAAGCTTTCTTT. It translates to CASSIRGDRNTEAFF.

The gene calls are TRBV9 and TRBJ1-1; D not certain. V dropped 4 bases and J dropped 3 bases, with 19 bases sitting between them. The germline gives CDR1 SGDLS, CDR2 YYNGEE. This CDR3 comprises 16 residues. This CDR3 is CASSPSAAGLDTEAFF. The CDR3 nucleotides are TGTGCCAGCAGCCCTTCAGCGGCGGGGTTGGACACTGAAGCTTTCTTT.

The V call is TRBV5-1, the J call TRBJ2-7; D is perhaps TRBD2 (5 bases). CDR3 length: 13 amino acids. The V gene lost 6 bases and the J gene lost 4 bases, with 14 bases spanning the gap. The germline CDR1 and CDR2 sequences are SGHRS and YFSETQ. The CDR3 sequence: CASIGLTSYEQYF. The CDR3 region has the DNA TGCGCCAGCATTGGACTTACGTCTTACGAGCAGTACTTC. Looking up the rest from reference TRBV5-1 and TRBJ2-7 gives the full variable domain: KAGVTQTPRYLIKTRGQQVTLSCSPISGHRSVSWYQQTPGQGLQFLFEYFSETQRNKGNFPGRFSGRQFSNSRSEMNVSTLELGDSALYLCASIGLTSYEQYFGPGTRLTVT.